This entry lists 20 T cell receptor beta chains sequenced from one sample in a study of cytomegalovirus exposure and HLA in healthy donors. Method: immunoSEQ multiplex PCR; TCRdb's copy keeps in-frame clones and lacks some. This sample has around 190,000 clones, with 80% to 90% found just once. Source material: PBMCs. These TCRs come from a woman in her twenties or thirties in good health and CMV-seronegative.

The chain couples TRBV29-1 to TRBJ2-3; the match to TRBD1 covers 10 bases. Germline V gene lookup returns CDR1 SQVTM and CDR2 ANQGSEA. The trim removed 7 bases at V and 5 bases at J, leaving 6 bases unmatched. The CDR3 contains 13 residues. CDR3 bases: TGCAGCGGTCGACAGGGGGCGGAAGATACGCAGTATTTT. It translates to CSGRQGAEDTQYF.

V usage is TRBV4-2 and J usage is TRBJ2-5; TRBD2 aligns across 7 bases. Germline values: CDR1 LGHNA, CDR2 YNFKEQ. CDR3 size: 18 residues. V gave up 1 base and J gave up 0 bases; unmatched junction bases: 11. The CDR3 coding sequence is TGTGCCAGCAGCCAAGCCGGCCAACGGGGGGACGACCAAGAGACCCAGTACTTC. It encodes CASSQAGQRGDDQETQYF.

This clone occurred a few times. Other DNA sequences from this sample encode an identical CDR3 as well. V usage is TRBV5-1 and J usage is TRBJ1-5; 7 bases map to TRBD1. Germline V gene sequence: CDR1 SGHRS, CDR2 YFSETQ. V lost 0 bases and J lost 4; bases outside the gene matches: 4. CDR3 length: 15 amino acids. The CDR3: CASSLDGQANQPQHF. For the CDR3, the DNA is TGCGCCAGCAGCTTGGACGGACAGGCGAATCAGCCCCAGCATTTT.

This clone came up a few times. The genes are TRBV6-1 and TRBJ1-5; no firm D call. Germline V gene sequence: CDR1 MNHNS, CDR2 SASEGT. This CDR3 region has 13 residues. V lost 7 bases and J lost 6, with 13 bases in between. The CDR3 DNA reads TGTGCCAGCACCGGATTCGGGGTTCAGCCCCAGCATTTT. Translation: CASTGFGVQPQHF.

V and J are TRBV6-5 and TRBJ2-2, with 7 bases identical to TRBD1. Trimming at V came to 2 bases and at J to 4 bases, leaving 7 bases not matched to a gene. Looked up from germline, CDR1 is MNHEY and CDR2 is SVGAGI. The CDR3 has 16 amino acids. The chain's CDR3 is CASSYRRTGSTGELFF. The CDR3 nucleotides are TGTGCCAGCAGTTACCGCAGGACAGGCAGCACCGGGGAGCTGTTTTTT.

Many counts were recorded for this clone. The rearrangement uses TRBV6-5 and TRBJ1-2; no clear D gene. CDR3 size: 16 residues. Trimming cost V 4 bases and J 7 bases, with 22 bases left between them. Germline V gene lookup returns CDR1 MNHEY and CDR2 SVGAGI. The CDR3 DNA follows: TGTGCCAGCAGTTTTTGGGCGAGGACTGGGAAACGTGGCTACACCTTC. This codes for CASSFWARTGKRGYTF.

The CDR3 spells CASSETSRGRDNYGYTF. As DNA, the CDR3 is TGTGCCAGCAGTGAAACATCCAGGGGGCGAGATAACTATGGCTACACCTTC. The chain recombines TRBV6-1 with TRBJ1-2; 8 nucleotides line up with TRBD1. Germline-derived CDR1 and CDR2 are MNHNS and SASEGT. This CDR3 comprises 17 residues. Trimming cost V 2 bases and J 1 base; bases outside gene matches: 9.

This chain connects TRBV5-1 to TRBJ2-1, with D hard to call. The CDR3 loop spans 15 amino acids. Germline V gene data show CDR1 as SGHRS and CDR2 as YFSETQ. Between the trimmed V and J ends, which lost 0 bases and 0 bases, there was a span of 7 bases. CDR3 nucleotides: TGCGCCAGCAGCTTGGTCGGTAGCTCCTACAATGAGCAGTTCTTC. It specifies CASSLVGSSYNEQFF.

In this sample, this clone turned up many times. This sequence joins TRBV9 and TRBJ1-4; TRBD1 aligns across 11 bases. J lost 7 bases, V lost 2 bases, and 7 bases had no gene match. The CDR3 sequence is 16 residues long. Per the germline V gene, CDR1 is SGDLS and CDR2 is YYNGEE. CDR3 protein: CASSVGGQGAGEKLFF. The CDR3 region has the DNA TGTGCCAGCAGCGTCGGTGGACAGGGGGCGGGTGAAAAACTGTTTTTT.

The CDR3 sequence: CSVGQTERDQTDTQYF. The CDR3 DNA is TGCAGCGTTGGCCAAACGGAGCGGGATCAGACAGATACGCAGTATTTT. This chain connects TRBV29-1 to TRBJ2-3, with TRBD2 identical over 7 bases. Germline CDR1 reads SQVTM; CDR2 reads ANQGSEA. The length of the CDR3 is 16 residues. V lost 4 bases and J lost 3; bases outside the gene matches: 13.

The chain is built from TRBV29-1 and TRBJ1-2; 7 nucleotides align to TRBD1. The CDR3 extends over 12 amino acids. CDR1 SQVTM and CDR2 ANQGSEA come from the germline V gene. V dropped 6 bases and J dropped 2; count of bases not matched to a gene: 3. The CDR3 protein is CSVLQGNYGYTF. In DNA, the CDR3 is TGCAGCGTCTTACAGGGGAACTATGGCTACACCTTC.

There are a few counts of this clone. The chain is built from TRBV28 and TRBJ1-4; TRBD1 aligns across 8 bases. Trimming cost V 2 bases and J 8 bases; bases outside gene matches: 4. The CDR3 covers 14 residues. From germline, CDR1 is MDHEN and CDR2 SYDVKM. The CDR3 loop reads CASSLPSGGEKLFF. The CDR3 DNA reads TGTGCCAGCAGTTTACCCTCAGGGGGCGAAAAACTGTTTTTT.

The V gene is TRBV5-1, the J gene TRBJ2-3; 7 bases are a match to TRBD2. Per germline, CDR1 SGHRS and CDR2 YFSETQ. V was clipped by 4 bases and J by 2 bases; unmatched bases: 4. The CDR3 totals 14 residues. This CDR3 is CASSPTSVTDTQYF. CDR3 sequence (DNA): TGCGCCAGCAGCCCCACTAGCGTCACAGATACGCAGTATTTT.

The CDR3: CASSQIGLINEKLFF. The CDR3 coding sequence is TGCGCCAGCAGCCAGATAGGACTGATTAATGAAAAACTGTTTTTT. The chain couples TRBV4-1 to TRBJ1-4; no reliable D call. The CDR3 sequence is 15 residues long. Between the trimmed V and J ends, which lost 3 bases and 4 bases, there was a span of 12 bases. The V gene's germline CDR1 is MGHRA and CDR2 YSYEKL.

This clone has at least ten counts. V is TRBV7-2 and J is TRBJ2-2, with 8 bases lining up with TRBD1. This CDR3 is 15 amino acids long. V lost 10 bases and J lost 0; bases outside the gene matches: 7. Germline lookup yields CDR1 SGHTA and CDR2 FQGNSA. Written as DNA, the CDR3 is TGTGCCAACAGGGGGTCGGGAACGAACACCGGGGAGCTGTTTTTT. Translating gives CANRGSGTNTGELFF.

This chain uses TRBV30 with TRBJ1-3; 8 bases are shared with TRBD1. Per the germline V gene, CDR1 is GTSNPN and CDR2 is SVGIG (reference sequence). The CDR3 loop spans 13 amino acids. CDR3 sequence reads: CAAQGEAGNTIYF. The DNA of the CDR3 is TGTGCAGCACAGGGGGAAGCTGGAAACACCATATATTTT.

The genes are TRBV23-1 and TRBJ1-2; D remains unclear. TRBV23-1 has ORF status, its function being uncertain. The CDR3 sequence is 13 residues long. The ends were cut back, 9 bases at V and 6 bases at J, with 17 bases in the middle. The CDR3 nucleotides read TGCGCCAGGCTTGTTGAGGGCGCGAATGGCTACACCTTC. Its protein is CARLVEGANGYTF.

The chain combines TRBV5-1 with TRBJ2-1, with a weak D call TRBD1 (6 bases). Trimming took 4 bases from V and 7 from J, leaving 15 bases between them. Per the germline V gene, CDR1 is SGHRS and CDR2 is YFSETQ. CDR3 length equals 14 residues. CDR3 DNA: TGCGCCAGCAGCCTCCGGACTGGGACAAATGAGCAGTTCTTC. Amino acids: CASSLRTGTNEQFF. Full variable domain (missing parts from reference TRBV5-1 and TRBJ2-1): KAGVTQTPRYLIKTRGQQVTLSCSPISGHRSVSWYQQTPGQGLQFLFEYFSETQRNKGNFPGRFSGRQFSNSRSEMNVSTLELGDSALYLCASSLRTGTNEQFFGPGTRLTVL.

A single count supports this clone. The rearrangement uses TRBV2 and TRBJ1-3; the D is unclear. CDR3 length equals 15 residues. The V end lost 4 bases, the J end lost 0 bases, and 10 bases lay between the germline ends. Germline V gene lookup returns CDR1 SNHLY and CDR2 FYNNEI. The CDR3 spells CASSGQLLSGNTIYF. The DNA for the CDR3 is TGTGCCAGCAGTGGCCAGTTGCTCTCTGGAAACACCATATATTTT.

The V call is TRBV7-9, the J call TRBJ1-2, with a possible D match to TRBD1 (6 bases). Trimming stripped 5 bases from V and 6 bases from J, with 13 bases between. The CDR3 sequence is 13 residues long. CDR1 and CDR2 (germline): SEHNR, FQNEAQ (reference sequence). As DNA, the CDR3 is TGTGCCAGCAGCCGACGAGGGGGGGATGGCTACACCTTC. It encodes CASSRRGGDGYTF.